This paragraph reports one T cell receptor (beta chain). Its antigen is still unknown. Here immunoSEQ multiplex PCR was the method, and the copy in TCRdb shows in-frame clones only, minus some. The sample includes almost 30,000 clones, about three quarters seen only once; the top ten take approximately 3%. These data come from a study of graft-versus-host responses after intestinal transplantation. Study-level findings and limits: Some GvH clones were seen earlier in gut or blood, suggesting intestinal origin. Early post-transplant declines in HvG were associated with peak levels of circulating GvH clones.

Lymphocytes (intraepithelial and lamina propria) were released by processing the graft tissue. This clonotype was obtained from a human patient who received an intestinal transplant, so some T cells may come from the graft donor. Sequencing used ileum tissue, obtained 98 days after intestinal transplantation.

In DNA, the CDR3 is TGTGCCAGCAGCTTAGGAAGGGACAGACTGAACTCTGGAAACACCATATATTTT. Its translation is CASSLGRDRLNSGNTIYF. The V and J genes are TRBV7-8 and TRBJ1-3, with 7 positions matching TRBD1. The CDR3 covers 18 residues. Germline lookup yields CDR1 SGHVS and CDR2 FQNEAQ. The V segment lost 1 base and the J segment 0 bases; nucleotides outside the gene matches: 9.